This passage covers 3 T cell receptor beta chains from one sample sequenced in a study of OX40 agonist ivuxolimab in advanced cancers. Produced via immunoSEQ multiplex PCR; TCRdb's table is partial and in-frame only. The data contain tens of thousands of clones, around 86% of them singletons. The material sequenced was CD4+ or CD8+ T cells sorted from blood, taken in a trial of the OX40 agonist ivuxolimab. These receptors came from an adult with an advanced solid tumor such as melanoma, head and neck, liver or kidney cancer.

This chain uses TRBV9 with TRBJ2-7; 9 nucleotides line up with TRBD1. Unmatched junction bases numbered 3, after V lost 0 bases and J lost 2 bases. Germline V gene sequence: CDR1 SGDLS, CDR2 YYNGEE. The length of the CDR3 is 15 residues. The CDR3 DNA reads TGTGCCAGCAGCGTAGGGGGGACAGGGACCTACGAGCAGTACTTC. Translated, it gives CASSVGGTGTYEQYF.

This clone was recorded a few times. The chain carries TRBV7-8 and TRBJ2-1; D is unclear. Germline V CDR1 and CDR2: SGHVS, FQNEAQ. This CDR3 has 13 amino acids. The ends were cut back, 4 bases at V and 6 bases at J, with 10 bases in the middle. The CDR3 nucleotides read TGTGCCAGCAGCTCGCCACAACCCAATGAGCAGTTCTTC. Translated: CASSSPQPNEQFF.

This clone occurred a few times. V is TRBV2 and J is TRBJ2-3, with D possibly being TRBD2 (5 bases). Germline V gene lookup returns CDR1 SNHLY and CDR2 FYNNEI. V was trimmed by 7 bases and J by 2 bases, leaving 13 bases between them. The CDR3 sequence is 14 residues long. The CDR3 reads CASTSLAYTDTQYF. Here the CDR3 DNA reads TGTGCCAGCACTTCTCTAGCCTACACAGATACGCAGTATTTT.